The rows below give T cell receptor beta chains drawn from one sample of a study of cytomegalovirus exposure and HLA in healthy donors. Using immunoSEQ multiplex PCR, the repertoire was profiled, and TCRdb retains in-frame clones only, with some absent. The sample lists about 130,000 clones; 80% were seen once. The sequencing sample was made of PBMCs. The receptor source for this set is a male donor in good health and CMV-seronegative. Each CDR3 is given with its conserved first and last residue. The order of the fields is D gene, J gene, V gene, clone size, CDR3 DNA, CDR3 protein. The D gene is left open where the match is weak. Clone size appears in some rows only: once, few, many, or a class for an expanded clone.

NA	TRBJ2-1	TRBV4-2	NA	TGTGCCAGCAGCCAAGACGGTCCGTACAATGAGCAGTTCTTC	CASSQDGPYNEQFF
TRBD2	TRBJ2-7	TRBV27	few	TGTGCCAGCAGCTCCGGGACTAGCGGGAGGGCCAGGGAGCAGTACTTC	CASSSGTSGRAREQYF
NA	TRBJ1-1	TRBV19	NA	TGTGCCAGTAGTATTGGGACACCAAACACTGAAGCTTTCTTT	CASSIGTPNTEAFF
TRBD1	TRBJ2-5	TRBV29-1	NA	TGCAGCGTCGGGTACAGGGGGCTAGGAGAGACCCAGTACTTC	CSVGYRGLGETQYF
NA	TRBJ2-5	TRBV4-3	NA	TGCGCCAGCAGCCAAGAGGAAGGGGGAGTAGGGGAGCAGTACTTC	CASSQEEGGVGEQYF
TRBD1	TRBJ2-1	TRBV28	NA	TGTGCCAGCAGTCCCGGGACAGGGGATTACAATGAGCAGTTCTTC	CASSPGTGDYNEQFF
NA	TRBJ1-4	TRBV6-6	NA	TGTGCCAGCAGTTTGTTTAGGGGCGTTGAAAAACTGTTTTTT	CASSLFRGVEKLFF
NA	TRBJ2-4	TRBV7-9	NA	TGTGCCAGCAGCTCCGACAGACAAAACATTCAGTACTTC	CASSSDRQNIQYF
TRBD1	TRBJ2-7	TRBV4-2	NA	TGTGCCAGCAGCCCCCGGCAGGGGGTTGAGCAGTACTTC	CASSPRQGVEQYF
NA	TRBJ1-1	TRBV25-1	NA	TGTGCCAGCAGTGAAAACATCGGAGCGAACACTGAAGCTTTCTTT	CASSENIGANTEAFF
TRBD1	TRBJ1-5	TRBV7-2	NA	TGTGCCAGCAGCTTAAGTTTTGGGGACAGGGGGTCTAATCAGCCCCAGCATTTT	CASSLSFGDRGSNQPQHF
TRBD1	TRBJ2-3	TRBV5-6	NA	TGTGCCAGCAGCTTAGGGGGCGGGTGGGGCACAGATACGCAGTATTTT	CASSLGGGWGTDTQYF
TRBD1	TRBJ2-7	TRBV12-5	NA	TGTGCTAGTGGTTTGCCGGGACAGGGATACGAGCAGTACTTC	CASGLPGQGYEQYF
NA	TRBJ1-5	TRBV10-1	NA	TGCGCCAGCAGTGCAGGGCTCGCTCAGCCCCAGCATTTT	CASSAGLAQPQHF
NA	TRBJ1-2	TRBV19	NA	TGTGCCAGTAGTAGGGGGGGCGAAGGCTACACCTTC	CASSRGGEGYTF
NA	TRBJ1-2	TRBV15	NA	TGTGCCACCAGCAGAGATCAAGCCTATGGCTACACCTTC	CATSRDQAYGYTF
TRBD2	TRBJ2-3	TRBV5-1	NA	TGCGCCAGCAGCGGGACGCTCGAAAGCGGGGGGAGCACAGATACGCAGTATTTT	CASSGTLESGGSTDTQYF
TRBD2	TRBJ2-1	TRBV28	NA	TGTGCCAGCAGAAGGAGCGGGGGGTCCTACAATGAGCAGTTCTTC	CASRRSGGSYNEQFF
NA	TRBJ1-6	TRBV7-9	NA	TGTGCCAGCAGCTATCGACAGGCTAGCTCCTATAATTCACCCCTCCACTTT	CASSYRQASSYNSPLHF
TRBD2	TRBJ2-1	TRBV7-2	NA	TGTGCCAGCAGCTCTTCTAGCGGGATAACCTACAATGAGCAGTTCTTC	CASSSSSGITYNEQFF
TRBD1	TRBJ1-2	TRBV5-4	NA	TGTGCCAGCAGCCCGGGACAGAGAGGCCATGGCTACACCTTC	CASSPGQRGHGYTF
NA	TRBJ2-7	TRBV7-9	NA	TGTTCCAGCAGCTTAGCGGGGACAGAAACTTACTCCTACGAGCAGTACTTC	CSSSLAGTETYSYEQYF
TRBD2	TRBJ2-3	TRBV10-3	NA	TGTGCCATCAGTGAACTAGCGATGAGCACAGATACGCAGTATTTT	CAISELAMSTDTQYF
NA	TRBJ1-1	TRBV7-3	NA	TGTGCCAGCAGCCCTCGAGGCAGAAGCACTGAAGCTTTCTTT	CASSPRGRSTEAFF
NA	TRBJ1-1	TRBV4-3	NA	TGCGCCAGCAGCCAAGGACATGAGAACACTGAAGCTTTCTTT	CASSQGHENTEAFF
TRBD2	TRBJ2-1	TRBV14	NA	TGTGCCAGCAGCTCTATAGCGGGGGGGAACAATGAGCAGTTCTTC	CASSSIAGGNNEQFF
TRBD2	TRBJ2-7	TRBV30	NA	TGTGCCTGGCACACTAGCGGCCGCTCCCACGAGCAGTACTTC	CAWHTSGRSHEQYF
TRBD1	TRBJ2-1	TRBV5-1	NA	TGCGCCAGCAGCTTAAAGGTCCCGGGACAGGGGCCGGACAATGAGCAGTTCTTC	CASSLKVPGQGPDNEQFF
TRBD1	TRBJ1-5	TRBV7-9	NA	TGTTCCAGCAGCTCGTGGACAGGGGGCCGGAGCAATCAGCCCCAGCATTTT	CSSSSWTGGRSNQPQHF
NA	TRBJ2-2	TRBV19	NA	TGTGCCAGTAGTATAGTCCCCGCGAACACCGGGGAGCTGTTTTTT	CASSIVPANTGELFF
NA	TRBJ1-2	TRBV5-6	NA	TGTGCCAGCAGCCCCTCGGGGGGGGCCGGCTATGGCTACACCTTC	CASSPSGGAGYGYTF
NA	TRBJ1-2	TRBV28	NA	TGTGCCAGCAGTATCGTTGTCTACGGTGGCTACACCTTC	CASSIVVYGGYTF
NA	TRBJ1-1	TRBV25-1	NA	TGTGCCAGCAGTGGGGGGAGCAAGGGGGACACTGAAGCTTTCTTT	CASSGGSKGDTEAFF
NA	TRBJ1-5	TRBV5-6	NA	TGTGCCAGCAGCTTGGCCCGTCAGGGGAATCAGCCCCAGCATTTT	CASSLARQGNQPQHF
NA	TRBJ2-3	TRBV10-2	NA	TGCGCCAGCGGCCTAATCCGTGGGCCTTCCACAGATACGCAGTATTTT	CASGLIRGPSTDTQYF
NA	TRBJ1-5	TRBV2	NA	TGTGCCAGCAGTGACCGGGGAGGCAATCAGCCCCAGCATTTT	CASSDRGGNQPQHF
TRBD1	TRBJ1-1	TRBV10-2	NA	TGCGCCAGCGGACAGGGGGGGACTGAAGCTTTCTTT	CASGQGGTEAFF
TRBD1	TRBJ2-7	TRBV7-9	once	TGTGCCAGCAGCCCTAGACAGGGGTACTACGAGCAGTACTTC	CASSPRQGYYEQYF
TRBD2	TRBJ2-3	TRBV18	NA	TGTGCCAGCTCACCACGGACTAGCGGGGGGATGGGAGATACGCAGTATTTT	CASSPRTSGGMGDTQYF
NA	TRBJ2-3	TRBV6-1	NA	TGTGCCAGCATTAATCTGGGCAGGTTTACGCAGTATTTT	CASINLGRFTQYF
TRBD1	TRBJ1-2	TRBV28	NA	TGTGCCAGCAGTTTATCGGACAGGATCTATGGCTACACCTTC	CASSLSDRIYGYTF
TRBD2	TRBJ2-7	TRBV7-9	once	TGTGCCAGCAGCCGTTACTCGCGGGAGAACCCCTACGAGCAGTACTTC	CASSRYSRENPYEQYF
NA	TRBJ1-6	TRBV6-5	NA	TGTGCCAGCAGTTACTCGGGCCGGGGTTATAATTCACCCCTCCACTTT	CASSYSGRGYNSPLHF
NA	TRBJ1-1	TRBV5-6	NA	TGTGCCAGCAGCGTAACAGTAAACACTGAAGCTTTCTTT	CASSVTVNTEAFF
TRBD1	TRBJ1-5	TRBV19	once	TGTGCCAGTAGACAAGGGACAGGGGAGAATCAGCCCCAGCATTTT	CASRQGTGENQPQHF
NA	TRBJ1-6	TRBV2	once	TGTGCCAGCAGTGAAATGCGGGGAAGGAATAATTCACCCCTCCACTTT	CASSEMRGRNNSPLHF
TRBD2	TRBJ2-1	TRBV7-9	NA	TGTGCCAGCAGTCCCCTGGGGGCAGCGGGGGTTTACAATGAGCAGTTCTTC	CASSPLGAAGVYNEQFF
TRBD1	TRBJ2-7	TRBV19	once	TGTGCCAGTAGTATTCGACAGGGCCCTGCCGCCCCTTCCGAGCAGTACTTC	CASSIRQGPAAPSEQYF
NA	TRBJ1-2	TRBV9	NA	TGTGCCAGCAGCCCAAAGACACCGCTTGATCTTAACTATGGCTACACCTTC	CASSPKTPLDLNYGYTF
NA	TRBJ2-3	TRBV4-2	few	TGTGCCAGCAGCCAAGTGGCAGATACAGATACGCAGTATTTT	CASSQVADTDTQYF
TRBD1	TRBJ1-2	TRBV5-5	NA	TGTGCCAGCAGCTTGGTGGGTCGACAGGGGGTGGTCGGCTACACCTTC	CASSLVGRQGVVGYTF
NA	TRBJ1-2	TRBV4-1	NA	TGCGCCAGCAGCCAAGTATCCGCAGGGGACTATGGCTACACCTTC	CASSQVSAGDYGYTF
NA	TRBJ1-1	TRBV19	NA	TGTGCCAGTAGTGATACGGGTGAAGCTTTCTTT	CASSDTGEAFF
TRBD1	TRBJ1-2	TRBV6-1	NA	TGTGCCAGCAGAGCGACAGGGGCGTATGGCTACACCTTC	CASRATGAYGYTF
NA	TRBJ2-2	TRBV7-9	NA	TGTGCCAGCAGCTCCCCGGGACTGTTTACCGGGGAGCTGTTTTTT	CASSSPGLFTGELFF
NA	TRBJ2-3	TRBV6-4	few	TGTGCCAGCAGTGGGGAGCACTCGAGCACAGATACGCAGTATTTT	CASSGEHSSTDTQYF
NA	TRBJ2-2	TRBV5-1	NA	TGCGCCAGCAGCCACGACAGCCACGGCACCGGGGAGCTGTTTTTT	CASSHDSHGTGELFF